A single sample is the source of the 17 T cell receptor beta chains below, sequenced in a study of T cells in Graves' hyperthyroidism and ophthalmopathy. Researchers amplified the TCR beta CDR3 regions from RNA transcripts. HTBI primers drove first-round RT-PCR of the TCR CDR3. TCRdb fed the multiplex PCR reads into MiXCR, producing one record per CDR3 protein. Here the sample spans hundreds of thousands of distinct CDR3 sequences, around 13% being singletons. Sample: blood. The receptors shown here come from a woman younger than 45 with Graves' hyperthyroidism that later progressed to Graves' ophthalmopathy.

A few counts support this clonotype. This chain uses TRBV9 with TRBJ2-7, with a weak D call TRBD2 (6 bases). Trimming cost V 4 bases and J 6 bases, with 11 bases left between them. The CDR3 consists of 12 residues. CDR1 is SGDLS, CDR2 YYNGEE, per germline. CDR3 sequence: CASSYHGGEQYF. The CDR3 nucleotides are TGTGCCAGCAGCTACCACGGGGGCGAGCAGTACTTC.

This clonotype has at least ten counts. CDR3 in DNA: TGTGCCAGCAGCTTAGGGTGGTACAGGGTCGAAGAGACCCAGTACTTC. This codes for CASSLGWYRVEETQYF. J is TRBJ2-5 and V is TRBV7-2; a weak D match, TRBD1 (6 bases). The CDR3 covers 16 residues. V was trimmed by 1 base and J by 3 bases, leaving 15 bases between them. Germline CDR1 is SGHTA and CDR2 is FQGNSA.

This clonotype appeared many times. The chain links TRBV2 to TRBJ1-2, with D perhaps matching TRBD1 (5 bases). The CDR3 is made up of 15 amino acids. V was clipped by 1 base and J by 4 bases, with 13 bases between them. Germline V gene lookup returns CDR1 SNHLY and CDR2 FYNNEI. CDR3 residues: CASSEGQGWSYGYTF. The CDR3 DNA reads as TGTGCCAGCAGTGAAGGGCAGGGTTGGAGCTATGGCTACACCTTC.

This clonotype has ten or more counts. This chain joins TRBV6-1 and TRBJ1-3; 9 nucleotides match TRBD1. CDR1 MNHNS and CDR2 SASEGT come from the germline V gene. This CDR3 spans 16 amino acids. V lost 5 bases to trimming and J lost 4 bases; unmatched junction nucleotides: 9. CDR3 sequence reads: CASSTGQGGSGNTIYF. As DNA, the CDR3 is TGTGCCAGCAGTACGGGACAGGGAGGTTCCGGAAACACCATATATTTT.

As concerns this clonotype: The junction and the germline gene differ at one end; a read error may be behind it. The V call is TRBV7-9, the J call TRBJ2-7, with D possibly TRBD1 on 5 matching bases. The V gene's germline CDR1 is SEHNR and CDR2 FQNEAQ (reference sequence). The CDR3 length is 13 residues. Written as DNA, the CDR3 is TGTGCCAGCAGCTTCCGACAGTCCTTCGAGCAGTACTTC. Translated: CASSFRQSFEQYF.

This clonotype was observed at least ten times. J is TRBJ1-2 and V is TRBV29-1; 9 bases agree with TRBD1. J was trimmed by 12 bases and V by 7 bases; bases with no gene match: 6. CDR1 and CDR2 from the germline V gene are SQVTM and ANQGSEA. There are 10 residues in the CDR3. CDR3 sequence reads: CSAGDRVNTF. Written as DNA, the CDR3 is TGCAGCGCCGGGGACAGGGTCAACACCTTC.

Concerning this clonotype itself: A clone one base away is much larger, so this may be a read error. The gene calls are TRBV10-3 and TRBJ2-5, with 7 bases matching TRBD2. Germline CDR1 is ENHRY and CDR2 is SYGVKD. This CDR3 spans 14 amino acids. The CDR3 coding sequence is TGTGCCAGCAGTTTGCTAGCGGAACAAGAGGCCCAGTACTTC. It specifies CASSLLAEQEAQYF.

This clonotype was observed at least ten times. This chain uses TRBV20-1 with TRBJ2-5, with 8 positions matching TRBD2. The CDR3 is 11 residues long. CDR1 is DFQATT and CDR2 is SNEGSKA in the germline V gene (reference sequence). CDR3 DNA: TGCGGCGGGAGGTCGGGAGAGACCCAGTACTTC. As protein: CGGRSGETQYF.

This clonotype appeared many times. The rearrangement links TRBV27 to TRBJ2-2; D is unresolved. Per germline, CDR1 MNHEY and CDR2 SMNVEV (reference sequence). The ends were cut back, 1 base at V and 1 base at J, with 4 bases in the middle. The CDR3 has 14 amino acids. The DNA of the CDR3 is TGTGCCAGCAGTTTATGGCAGAACACCGGGGAGCTGTTTTTT. Amino acid sequence: CASSLWQNTGELFF.

The gene calls are TRBV5-1 and TRBJ2-6, with TRBD1 identical over 9 bases. V shed 4 bases, J shed 0 bases, and the junction held 20 bases outside the gene matches. CDR1 and CDR2 (germline): SGHRS, YFSETQ. The CDR3 has 22 amino acids. The CDR3 is CASSRPPGQGLPGLSGANVLTF. Here the CDR3 DNA reads TGCGCCAGCAGCAGGCCTCCGGGACAGGGACTTCCCGGACTCTCTGGGGCCAACGTCCTGACTTTC.

This clonotype occurred many times. The chain uses TRBV28 and TRBJ2-1, with 10 bases matching TRBD2. The ends lost 7 bases at V and 4 bases at J; junction bases unmatched: 7. The CDR3 loop spans 15 amino acids. Germline V CDR1 and CDR2: MDHEN, SYDVKM. The CDR3 protein is CASTLLAGAYNEQFF. The DNA for the CDR3 is TGTGCCAGCACCCTCCTAGCGGGAGCGTACAATGAGCAGTTCTTC. Full variable domain (outside the CDR3, taken from reference TRBV28 and TRBJ2-1): DVKVTQSSRYLVKRTGEKVFLECVQDMDHENMFWYRQDPGLGLRLIYFSYDVKMKEKGDIPEGYSVSREKKERFSLILESASTNQTSMYLCASTLLAGAYNEQFFGPGTRLTVL.

This clonotype was observed at least ten times. The chain is built from TRBV7-2 and TRBJ2-7; 7 bases are shared with TRBD2. V gave up 5 bases and J gave up 7 bases; unmatched junction bases: 5. The CDR3 extends over 12 amino acids. Germline V gene data show CDR1 as SGHTA and CDR2 as FQGNSA. The CDR3 nucleotides read TGTGCCAGCAGCCCCCCGGGACTAGAGCAGTACTTC. Encoded protein: CASSPPGLEQYF.

The chain combines TRBV12-3 or TRBV12-4 with TRBJ2-7; a possible D gene is TRBD1 (7 bases). Trimming removed 5 bases at V and 2 bases at J, with 19 bases between. The CDR3 is made up of 16 amino acids. CDR3 bases: TGTGCCAGCAGTACGGGAGCACAGGGGCACACCTACGAGCAGTACTTC. Residues: CASSTGAQGHTYEQYF.

This clonotype was counted a few times. The junction shows a germline mismatch at one end, possibly a read error. This CDR3 is CASSQDPRLAGVSEQYF. The CDR3, as DNA: TGCGCCAGCAGCCAAGATCCTCGACTAGCGGGAGTTTCCGAGCAGTACTTC. The chain joins TRBV11-2 to TRBJ2-7; 12 bases are shared with TRBD2. The CDR3 is 17 amino acids. Germline V gene lookup returns CDR1 SGHAT and CDR2 FQNNGV.

This clonotype has a handful of counts. The chain joins TRBV12-3 or TRBV12-4 to TRBJ1-2; the D gene is possibly TRBD1 (5 bases). The CDR3 is 16 residues long. Trimming took 2 bases from V and 8 from J, leaving 21 bases between them. The CDR3, as DNA: TGTGCCAGCAGTTTAAGGGGTGGGGACCTTCTACAGGGCTACACCTTC. Residues: CASSLRGGDLLQGYTF.

This clonotype was seen ten or more times. This chain uses TRBV20-1 with TRBJ1-3, with no clear D. Trimming removed 3 bases at V and 8 bases at J, with 8 bases between. The germline CDR1 and CDR2 sequences are DFQATT and SNEGSKA (reference sequence). The CDR3 loop spans 11 amino acids. CDR3 in amino acids: CSASIVDTIYF. The CDR3 region has the DNA TGCAGTGCTAGTATAGTGGACACCATATATTTT.

This clonotype was recorded many times. This chain connects TRBV2 to TRBJ1-5; 7 bases map to TRBD1. The CDR3 covers 13 residues. The V segment lost 4 bases and the J segment 7 bases; nucleotides outside the gene matches: 4. Germline V CDR1 and CDR2: SNHLY, FYNNEI. CDR3 nucleotides: TGTGCCAGCAGTGGGACAGGTAGGCAGCCCCAGCATTTT. Translation: CASSGTGRQPQHF.